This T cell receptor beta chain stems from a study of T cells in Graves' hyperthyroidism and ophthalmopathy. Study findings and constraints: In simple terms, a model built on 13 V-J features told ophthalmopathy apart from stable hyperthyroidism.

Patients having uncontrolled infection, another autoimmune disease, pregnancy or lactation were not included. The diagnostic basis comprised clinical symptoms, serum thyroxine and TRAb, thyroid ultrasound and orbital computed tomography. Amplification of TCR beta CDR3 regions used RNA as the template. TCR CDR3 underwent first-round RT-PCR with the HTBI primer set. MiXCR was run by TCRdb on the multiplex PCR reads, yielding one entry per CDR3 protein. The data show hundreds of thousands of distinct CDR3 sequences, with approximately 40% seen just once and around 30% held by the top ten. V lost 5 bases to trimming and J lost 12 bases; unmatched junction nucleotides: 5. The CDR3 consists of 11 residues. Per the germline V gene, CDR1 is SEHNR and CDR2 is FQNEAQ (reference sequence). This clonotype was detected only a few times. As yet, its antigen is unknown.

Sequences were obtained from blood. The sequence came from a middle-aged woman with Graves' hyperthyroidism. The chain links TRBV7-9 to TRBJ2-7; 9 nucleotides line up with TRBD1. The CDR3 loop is CASSTGTGWYF. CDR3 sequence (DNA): TGTGCCAGCAGCACGGGGACAGGGTGGTACTTC.